This T cell receptor (beta chain) was documented in a study of blood T cell repertoires in COVID-19. As for the study in general: T cells, B-cell-depleted T cells, or PBMCs supplied cDNA or gDNA.

This clone was recorded only once. Germline CDR1 LGHDT, CDR2 YNNKEL (reference sequence). V was shortened by 3 bases and J by 8 bases, with 13 bases between the two germline ends. The CDR3 has 13 residues. TCRdb keeps only in-frame clones here, not all; method: immunoSEQ multiplex PCR. The sample includes more than 110,000 clones, around 89% of them seen just once. V gene TRBV3-1 (or the pseudogene TRBV3-2) combines with J gene TRBJ1-2; D remains ambiguous. The source is a man aged 60 to 75 with active or convalescent COVID-19. Sample: peripheral blood. The CDR3 sequence is CASSQRGFSGYTF. For the CDR3, the DNA is TGTGCCAGCAGCCAGAGAGGGTTTAGCGGCTACACCTTC.